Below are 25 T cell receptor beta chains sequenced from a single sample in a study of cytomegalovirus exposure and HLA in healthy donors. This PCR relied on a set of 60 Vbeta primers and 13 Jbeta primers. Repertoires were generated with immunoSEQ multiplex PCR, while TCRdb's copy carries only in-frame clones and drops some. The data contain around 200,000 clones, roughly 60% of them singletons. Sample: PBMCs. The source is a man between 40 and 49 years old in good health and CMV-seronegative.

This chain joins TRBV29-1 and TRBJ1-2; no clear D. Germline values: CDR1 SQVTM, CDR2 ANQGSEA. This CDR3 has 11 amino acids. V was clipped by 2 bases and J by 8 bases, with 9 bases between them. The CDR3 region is CSVEIVEGYTF. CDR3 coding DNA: TGCAGCGTTGAAATTGTAGAAGGCTACACCTTC.

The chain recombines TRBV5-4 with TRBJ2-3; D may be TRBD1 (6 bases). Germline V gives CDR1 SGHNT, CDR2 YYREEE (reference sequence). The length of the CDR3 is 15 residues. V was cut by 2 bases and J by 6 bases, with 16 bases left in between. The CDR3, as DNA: TGTGCCAGCAGCTTTAATGGGGGCGAAGGGGATACGCAGTATTTT. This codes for CASSFNGGEGDTQYF. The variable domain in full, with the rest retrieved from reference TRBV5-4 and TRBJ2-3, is ETGVTQSPTHLIKTRGQQVTLRCSSQSGHNTVSWYQQALGQGPQFIFQYYREEENGRGNFPPRFSGLQFPNYSSELNVNALELDDSALYLCASSFNGGEGDTQYFGPGTRLTVL.

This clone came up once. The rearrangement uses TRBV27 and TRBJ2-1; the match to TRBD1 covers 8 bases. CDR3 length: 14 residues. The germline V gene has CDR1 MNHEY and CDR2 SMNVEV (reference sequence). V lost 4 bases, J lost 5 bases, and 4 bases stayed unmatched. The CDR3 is CASSYADRDNEQFF. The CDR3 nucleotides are TGTGCCAGCAGTTACGCGGACAGGGACAATGAGCAGTTCTTC.

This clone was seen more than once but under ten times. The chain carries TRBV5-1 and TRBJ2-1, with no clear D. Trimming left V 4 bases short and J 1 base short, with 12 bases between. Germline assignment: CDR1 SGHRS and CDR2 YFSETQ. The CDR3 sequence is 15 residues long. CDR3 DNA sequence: TGCGCCAGCAGCCGTGGTGACTTATCCTACAATGAGCAGTTCTTC. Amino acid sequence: CASSRGDLSYNEQFF.

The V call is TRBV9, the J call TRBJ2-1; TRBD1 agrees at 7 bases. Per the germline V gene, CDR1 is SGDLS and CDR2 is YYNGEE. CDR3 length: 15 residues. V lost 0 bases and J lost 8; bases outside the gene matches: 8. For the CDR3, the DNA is TGTGCCAGCAGCGTAGCCCAGGGGGTTCATCATGAGCAGTTCTTC. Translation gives CASSVAQGVHHEQFF. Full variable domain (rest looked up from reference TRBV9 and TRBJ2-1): DSGVTQTPKHLITATGQRVTLRCSPRSGDLSVYWYQQSLDQGLQFLIQYYNGEERAKGNILERFSAQQFPDLHSELNLSSLELGDSALYFCASSVAQGVHHEQFFGPGTRLTVL.

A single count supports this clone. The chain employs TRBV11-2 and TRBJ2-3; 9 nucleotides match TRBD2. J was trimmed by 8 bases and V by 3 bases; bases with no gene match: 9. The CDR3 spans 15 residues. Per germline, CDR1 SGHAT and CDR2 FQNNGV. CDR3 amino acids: CASSFRGGALTTQYF. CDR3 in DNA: TGTGCCAGCAGCTTTCGCGGGGGGGCGCTAACTACGCAGTATTTT.

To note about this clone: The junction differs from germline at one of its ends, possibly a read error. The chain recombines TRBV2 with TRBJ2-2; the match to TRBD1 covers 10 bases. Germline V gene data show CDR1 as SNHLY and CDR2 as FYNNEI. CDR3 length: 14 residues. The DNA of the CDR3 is TGTGCCAGCGGACGACAGGGGGCTTCCGGGAAGCTGTTTTTT. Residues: CASGRQGASGKLFF.

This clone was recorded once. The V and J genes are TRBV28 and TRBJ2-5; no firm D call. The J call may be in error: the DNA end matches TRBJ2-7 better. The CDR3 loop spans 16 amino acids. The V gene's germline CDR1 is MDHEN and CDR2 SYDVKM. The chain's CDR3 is CASSYSYVRRSYEQYF. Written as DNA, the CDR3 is TGTGCCAGCAGTTACTCGTATGTCAGGCGTTCCTACGAGCAGTACTTC.

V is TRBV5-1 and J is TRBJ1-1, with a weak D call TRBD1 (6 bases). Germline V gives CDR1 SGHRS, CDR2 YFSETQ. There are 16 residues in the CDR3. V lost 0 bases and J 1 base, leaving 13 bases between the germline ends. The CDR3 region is CASSLGDQGSNTEAFF. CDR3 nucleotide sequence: TGCGCCAGCAGCTTGGGAGATCAGGGGTCGAACACTGAAGCTTTCTTT. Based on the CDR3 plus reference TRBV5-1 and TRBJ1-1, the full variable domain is KAGVTQTPRYLIKTRGQQVTLSCSPISGHRSVSWYQQTPGQGLQFLFEYFSETQRNKGNFPGRFSGRQFSNSRSEMNVSTLELGDSALYLCASSLGDQGSNTEAFFGQGTRLTVV.

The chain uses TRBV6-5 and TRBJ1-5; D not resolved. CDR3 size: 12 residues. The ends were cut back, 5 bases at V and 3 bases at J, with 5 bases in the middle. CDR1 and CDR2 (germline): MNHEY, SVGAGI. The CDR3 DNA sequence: TGTGCCAGCAGTGGCCCCAATCAGCCCCAGCATTTT. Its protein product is CASSGPNQPQHF.

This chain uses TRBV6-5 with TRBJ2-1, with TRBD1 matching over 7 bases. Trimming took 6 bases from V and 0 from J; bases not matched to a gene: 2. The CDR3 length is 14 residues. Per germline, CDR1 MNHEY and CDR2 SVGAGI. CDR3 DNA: TGTGCCAGCAGGAACAGGGGCTCCTACAATGAGCAGTTCTTC. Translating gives CASRNRGSYNEQFF.

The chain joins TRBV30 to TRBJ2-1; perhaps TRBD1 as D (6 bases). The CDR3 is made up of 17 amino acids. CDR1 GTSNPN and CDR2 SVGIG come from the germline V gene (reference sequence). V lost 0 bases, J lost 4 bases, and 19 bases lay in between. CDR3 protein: CAWSVHGGGNTYNEQFF. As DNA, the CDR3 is TGTGCCTGGAGTGTACATGGGGGCGGAAATACTTACAATGAGCAGTTCTTC.

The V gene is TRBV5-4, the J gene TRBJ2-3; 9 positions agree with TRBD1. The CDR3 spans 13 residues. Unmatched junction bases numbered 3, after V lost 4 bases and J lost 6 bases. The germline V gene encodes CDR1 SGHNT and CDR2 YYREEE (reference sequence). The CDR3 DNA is TGTGCCAGCAGCAGGGACAGGGTGGATACGCAGTATTTT. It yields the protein CASSRDRVDTQYF.

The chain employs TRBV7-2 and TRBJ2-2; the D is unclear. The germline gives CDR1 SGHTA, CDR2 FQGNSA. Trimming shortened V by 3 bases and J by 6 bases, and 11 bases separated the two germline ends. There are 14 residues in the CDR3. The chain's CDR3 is CASSLAPAAGELFF. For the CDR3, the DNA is TGTGCCAGCAGCTTGGCCCCCGCCGCCGGGGAGCTGTTTTTT.

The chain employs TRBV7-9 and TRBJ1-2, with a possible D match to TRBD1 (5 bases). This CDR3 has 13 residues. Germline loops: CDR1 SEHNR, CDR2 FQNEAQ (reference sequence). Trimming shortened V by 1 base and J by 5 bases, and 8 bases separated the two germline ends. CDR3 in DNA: TGTGCCAGCAGCTTAGGGGCAGGGTATGGCTACACCTTC. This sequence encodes CASSLGAGYGYTF.

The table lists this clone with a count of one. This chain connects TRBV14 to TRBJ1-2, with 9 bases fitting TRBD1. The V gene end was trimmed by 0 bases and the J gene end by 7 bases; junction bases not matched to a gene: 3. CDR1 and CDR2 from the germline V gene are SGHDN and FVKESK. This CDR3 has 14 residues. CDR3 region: CASSQEYRGPGYTF. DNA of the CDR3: TGTGCCAGCAGCCAAGAGTACAGGGGGCCTGGCTACACCTTC.

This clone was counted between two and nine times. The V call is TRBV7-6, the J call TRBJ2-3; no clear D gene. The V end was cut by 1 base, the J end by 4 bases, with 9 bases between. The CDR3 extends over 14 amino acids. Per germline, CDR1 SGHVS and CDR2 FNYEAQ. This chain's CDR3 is CASSLVVSADTQYF. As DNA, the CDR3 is TGTGCCAGCAGCTTAGTGGTTTCGGCAGATACGCAGTATTTT.

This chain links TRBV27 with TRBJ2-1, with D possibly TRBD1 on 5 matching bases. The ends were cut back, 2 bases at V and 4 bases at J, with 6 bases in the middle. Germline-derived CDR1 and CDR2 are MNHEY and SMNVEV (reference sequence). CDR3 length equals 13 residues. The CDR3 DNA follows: TGTGCCAGCAGTTTACCAGGGTACAATGAGCAGTTCTTC. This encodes CASSLPGYNEQFF.

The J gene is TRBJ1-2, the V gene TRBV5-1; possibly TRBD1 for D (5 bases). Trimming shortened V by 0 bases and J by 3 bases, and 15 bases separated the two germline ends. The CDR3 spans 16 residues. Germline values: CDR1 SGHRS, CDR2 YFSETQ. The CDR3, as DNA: TGCGCCAGCAGCTTGGGGCAGGGTTACTCCGACTATGGCTACACCTTC. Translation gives CASSLGQGYSDYGYTF.

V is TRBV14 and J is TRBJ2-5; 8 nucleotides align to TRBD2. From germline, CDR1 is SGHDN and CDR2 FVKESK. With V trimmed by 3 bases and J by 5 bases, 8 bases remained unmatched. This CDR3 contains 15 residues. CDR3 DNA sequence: TGTGCCAGCAGCCACAAAGCGGGGGCTGGCGAGACCCAGTACTTC. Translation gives CASSHKAGAGETQYF.

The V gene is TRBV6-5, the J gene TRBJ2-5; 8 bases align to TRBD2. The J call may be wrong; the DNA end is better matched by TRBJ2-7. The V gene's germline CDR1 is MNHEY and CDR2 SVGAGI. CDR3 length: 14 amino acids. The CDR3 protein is CASSYSSGDGEQYF. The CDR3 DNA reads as TGTGCCAGCAGTTACTCTAGCGGGGACGGCGAGCAGTACTTC.

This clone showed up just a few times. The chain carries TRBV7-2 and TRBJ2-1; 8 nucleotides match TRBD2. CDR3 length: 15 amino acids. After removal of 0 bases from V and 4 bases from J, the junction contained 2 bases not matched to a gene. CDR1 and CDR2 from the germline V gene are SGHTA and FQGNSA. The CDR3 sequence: CASSLASSGYNEQFF. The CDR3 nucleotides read TGTGCCAGCAGCTTAGCGTCTAGCGGGTACAATGAGCAGTTCTTC.

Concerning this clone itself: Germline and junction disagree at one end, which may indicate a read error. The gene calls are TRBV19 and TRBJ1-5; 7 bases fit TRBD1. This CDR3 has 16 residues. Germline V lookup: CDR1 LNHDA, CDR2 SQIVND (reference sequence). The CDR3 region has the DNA TGTGCCAGTACCAACCACAGGGGCTTAGGCAACCAGCCCCAGCATTTT. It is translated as CASTNHRGLGNQPQHF.

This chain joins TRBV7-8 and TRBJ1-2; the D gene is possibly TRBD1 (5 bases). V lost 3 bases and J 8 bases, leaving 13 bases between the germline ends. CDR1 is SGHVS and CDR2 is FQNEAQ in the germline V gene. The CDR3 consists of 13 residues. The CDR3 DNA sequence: TGTGCCAGCAGCTTCCGCCAGGGTCTAGGCTACACCTTC. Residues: CASSFRQGLGYTF.

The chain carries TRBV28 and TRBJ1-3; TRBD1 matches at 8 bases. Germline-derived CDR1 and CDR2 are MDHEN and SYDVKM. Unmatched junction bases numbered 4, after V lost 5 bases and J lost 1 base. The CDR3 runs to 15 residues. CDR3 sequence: CASSIQGVSGNTIYF. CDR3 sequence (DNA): TGTGCCAGCAGTATACAGGGGGTGTCTGGAAACACCATATATTTT.